The present T cell receptor (beta chain) was sequenced within a study of human T cells and chemical hapten exposure. This CDR3 is built from 13 residues. The V end was cut by 0 bases, the J end by 7 bases, with 9 bases between. Germline CDR1 and CDR2: MNHEY and SVGAGI. TCRdb itself ran the RACE reads through MiXCR, one entry per CDR3 protein. The sample lists some 330,000 distinct CDR3 sequences; approximately 5.8% were seen once. The time point was: pre-sensitization, week 0. Treatment in this sample: therapeutic diphenylcyclopropenone sensitization with weekly scalp DPC. The clonotype originates from a young woman with alopecia areata. Some clones in this sample may be carry-over from other donors' samples. V usage is TRBV6-5 and J usage is TRBJ1-2; tentative D call: TRBD1 (6 bases). The sequencing used whole blood, collected in connection with sensitization to the hapten diphenylcyclopropenone (DPC). CDR3 protein: CASSYSRTVGYTF. The CDR3 DNA is TGTGCCAGCAGTTACTCCCGGACAGTTGGCTACACCTTC.